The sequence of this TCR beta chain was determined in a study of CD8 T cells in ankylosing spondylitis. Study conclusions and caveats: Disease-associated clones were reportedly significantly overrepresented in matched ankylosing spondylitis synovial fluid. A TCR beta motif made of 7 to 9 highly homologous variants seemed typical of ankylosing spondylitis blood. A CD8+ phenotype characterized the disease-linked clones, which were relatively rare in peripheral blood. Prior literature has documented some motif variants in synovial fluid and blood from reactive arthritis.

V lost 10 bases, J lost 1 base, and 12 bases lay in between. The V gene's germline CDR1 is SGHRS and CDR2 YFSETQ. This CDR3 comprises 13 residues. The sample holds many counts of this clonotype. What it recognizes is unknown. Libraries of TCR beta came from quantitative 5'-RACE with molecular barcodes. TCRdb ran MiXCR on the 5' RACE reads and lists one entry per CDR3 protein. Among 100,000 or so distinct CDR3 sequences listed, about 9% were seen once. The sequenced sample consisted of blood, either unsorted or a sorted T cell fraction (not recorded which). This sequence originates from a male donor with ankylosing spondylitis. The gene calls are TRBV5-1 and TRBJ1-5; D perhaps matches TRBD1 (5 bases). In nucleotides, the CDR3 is TGCGCCCCCCGGCGACAGAGCAATCAGCCCCAGCATTTT. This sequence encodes CAPRRQSNQPQHF.